This T cell receptor (beta chain) is drawn from a study of blood T cell repertoires in COVID-19. Study details: The analysed material was cDNA or gDNA that came from T cells, B-cell-depleted T cells, or PBMCs.

Germline V CDR1 and CDR2: LNHDA, SQIVND (reference sequence). V trimming: 5 bases; J trimming: 8 bases; junction bases outside the gene matches: 7. The length of the CDR3 is 13 residues. Authors' processing steps: Reference gene primer amplification yielded estimated nucleated cell counts. Profiling relied on immunoSEQ multiplex PCR, and the TCRdb table lists in-frame clones only, not all of them. V and J calls and clone size are as listed in that table; D and trimming were resolved from the DNA. The sample has 320,000 or so clones; 85% are singletons. Source material: PBMCs or T cells enriched from blood (not recorded which). The chain uses TRBV19 and TRBJ1-2, with 8 bases that match TRBD1. The TCR comes from a woman aged 25 to 45 who had been exposed to COVID-19. In DNA form, the CDR3 reads TGTGCCAGTAGTTTGACAGGGGTCGGGGGCTACACCTTC. Amino acid sequence: CASSLTGVGGYTF.